These 22 T cell receptor beta chains originate from one sample sequenced in a study of T cell responses to AZD1222 COVID-19 vaccine. The protocol was immunoSEQ multiplex PCR, while the TCRdb copy is restricted to in-frame clones and leaves out a portion. The table records 100,000 to 150,000 clones, 88% of them present only once. The material was peripheral blood, obtained on day 0 of AZD1222 vaccination. All receptors derive from an adult in good health.

For this clone: Other DNA sequences in the sample encode the same CDR3. V usage is TRBV19 and J usage is TRBJ2-7, with 9 bases lining up with TRBD1. The CDR3 extends over 14 amino acids. The germline V gene encodes CDR1 LNHDA and CDR2 SQIVND (reference sequence). V lost 7 bases, J lost 2 bases, and 6 bases stayed unmatched. CDR3 loop: CASTPGTGTYEQYF. In DNA, the CDR3 is TGTGCCAGTACCCCAGGGACAGGGACCTACGAGCAGTACTTC.

CDR3 nucleotides: TGTGCCAGCACGGGCAGGGAAAGCTCACCCCTCCACTTT. The encoded protein is CASTGRESSPLHF. The chain employs TRBV6-5 and TRBJ1-6; TRBD1 might be the D (5 bases). Germline lookup yields CDR1 MNHEY and CDR2 SVGAGI. Trimming removed 7 bases from V and 10 bases from J, with 14 bases in between. CDR3 length: 13 residues.

J is TRBJ1-3 and V is TRBV7-2; D is ambiguous. CDR3 length: 13 amino acids. Germline CDR1 reads SGHTA; CDR2 reads FQGNSA. Trimming took 4 bases from V and 3 from J, leaving 7 bases between them. CDR3 in amino acids: CASSSDGGNTIYF. CDR3 sequence (DNA): TGTGCCAGCAGCTCAGACGGTGGAAACACCATATATTTT.

The rearrangement links TRBV5-4 to TRBJ1-4, with D maybe TRBD1 (5 bases). V gave up 4 bases and J gave up 8 bases, with 15 bases separating them. The CDR3 runs 14 residues. Germline CDR1 reads SGHNT; CDR2 reads YYREEE (reference sequence). CDR3 bases: TGTGCCAGCAGCAGAACAGGAGTTGGGGAAAAACTGTTTTTT. This sequence encodes CASSRTGVGEKLFF.

V and J are TRBV2 and TRBJ2-1; D remains ambiguous. CDR1 is SNHLY and CDR2 is FYNNEI in the germline V gene. The CDR3 spans 10 residues. Trimming took off 7 bases at V and 8 bases at J, with 6 bases between the two ends. CDR3: CASKGYEQFF. CDR3 nucleotide sequence: TGTGCCAGCAAAGGTTATGAGCAGTTCTTC.

The rearrangement uses TRBV27 and TRBJ1-2; a weak D match, TRBD1 (5 bases). CDR3 length equals 14 residues. V lost 3 bases, J lost 1 base, and 9 bases lay in between. Germline CDR1 MNHEY, CDR2 SMNVEV (reference sequence). The CDR3 nucleotides are TGTGCCAGCAGTTTCGGGGGGGGTAACTATGGCTACACCTTC. Its translation: CASSFGGGNYGYTF.

The table lists this clone with a count of one. The J gene is TRBJ1-5, the V gene TRBV19, with no clear D. The CDR3 runs to 13 residues. Germline V gene data show CDR1 as LNHDA and CDR2 as SQIVND (reference sequence). V lost 3 bases and J lost 9, with 12 bases in between. The CDR3 reads CASSIGGSGPQHF. The CDR3 DNA reads as TGTGCCAGTAGTATTGGAGGTTCTGGGCCCCAGCATTTT.

This clone was seen only once. The chain joins TRBV27 to TRBJ1-4; D ambiguous. The V end was cut by 4 bases, the J end by 0 bases, with 12 bases between. This CDR3 region has 16 residues. The germline V gene has CDR1 MNHEY and CDR2 SMNVEV (reference sequence). CDR3 amino acids: CASSSPSGATNEKLFF. The DNA of the CDR3 is TGTGCCAGCAGTTCACCGAGTGGTGCAACTAATGAAAAACTGTTTTTT.

This chain links TRBV7-8 with TRBJ2-5; a possible D gene is TRBD1 (6 bases). Trimming cost V 3 bases and J 9 bases, with 8 bases left between them. This CDR3 is 11 amino acids long. From germline, CDR1 is SGHVS and CDR2 FQNEAQ. The CDR3 here is CASSFAGAQYF. In DNA, the CDR3 is TGTGCCAGCAGCTTTGCAGGGGCCCAGTACTTC.

The J gene is TRBJ1-5, the V gene TRBV7-2; D unclear. This CDR3 region has 13 residues. Germline-derived CDR1 and CDR2 are SGHTA and FQGNSA. Deletions cut 2 bases from V and 4 bases from J, with 6 bases between. The CDR3 DNA is TGTGCCAGCAGCTTAAGCCCGAATCAGCCCCAGCATTTT. It encodes CASSLSPNQPQHF.

Note on this clone: At the DNA level, this CDR3 is encoded by other sequences in the same sample as well. The chain carries TRBV19 and TRBJ1-4, with TRBD1 identical over 8 bases. The length of the CDR3 is 15 residues. Germline V CDR1 and CDR2: LNHDA, SQIVND (reference sequence). V lost 1 base and J lost 4; bases outside the gene matches: 2. CDR3 in amino acids: CASSIGTGRNEKLFF. The CDR3 bases are TGTGCCAGTAGTATAGGGACAGGGCGTAATGAAAAACTGTTTTTT.

CDR3 in DNA: TGTGCCAGCAGCTCCGGGACACTATTACAAGAGACCCAGTACTTC. It yields the protein CASSSGTLLQETQYF. This chain connects TRBV7-6 to TRBJ2-5, with a possible D match to TRBD1 (6 bases). Germline CDR1 is SGHVS and CDR2 is FNYEAQ. V was cut by 4 bases and J by 2 bases, with 14 bases left in between. This CDR3 is built from 15 residues. Looking up the rest from reference TRBV7-6 and TRBJ2-5 gives the full variable domain: GAGVSQSPRYKVTKRGQDVALRCDPISGHVSLYWYRQALGQGPEFLTYFNYEAQQDKSGLPNDRFSAERPEGSISTLTIQRTEQRDSAMYRCASSSGTLLQETQYFGPGTRLLVL.

This rearrangement joins TRBV6-5 to TRBJ1-5, with 9 nucleotides matching TRBD1. V shed 5 bases, J shed 4 bases, and the junction held 6 bases outside the gene matches. This CDR3 comprises 15 residues. The germline CDR1 and CDR2 sequences are MNHEY and SVGAGI. The CDR3 DNA sequence: TGTGCCAGCAGTCCCACAGGGGGCTCGAATCAGCCCCAGCATTTT. This translates into CASSPTGGSNQPQHF.

The genes are TRBV5-8 and TRBJ2-3; 9 nucleotides agree with TRBD1. The CDR3 is 15 amino acids. Unmatched junction bases numbered 4, after V lost 2 bases and J lost 3 bases. Germline CDR1 and CDR2: SGHTS and YDEGEE. The CDR3 here is CASSFRDRGTDTQYF. CDR3 nucleotide sequence: TGTGCCAGCAGCTTCAGAGACAGGGGGACAGATACGCAGTATTTT.

The V call is TRBV9, the J call TRBJ2-2, with TRBD1 matching over 7 bases. The CDR3 covers 15 residues. Germline CDR1 and CDR2: SGDLS and YYNGEE. Germline trimming cut 4 bases from V and 8 bases from J; bases unmatched to any gene: 11. This CDR3 is CASSLTGTVLGELFF. In nucleotides, the CDR3 is TGTGCCAGCAGCCTCACCGGGACAGTTCTTGGGGAGCTGTTTTTT.

The chain employs TRBV7-9 and TRBJ2-1; D not certain. There are 16 residues in the CDR3. Per the germline V gene, CDR1 is SEHNR and CDR2 is FQNEAQ (reference sequence). V was shortened by 6 bases and J by 1 base, with 16 bases between the two germline ends. The CDR3 is CASRVDPPGSYNEQFF. Here the CDR3 DNA reads TGTGCCAGCAGAGTTGACCCACCAGGATCCTACAATGAGCAGTTCTTC. Full variable domain (rest looked up from reference TRBV7-9 and TRBJ2-1): DTGVSQNPRHKITKRGQNVTFRCDPISEHNRLYWYRQTLGQGPEFLTYFQNEAQLEKSRLLSDRFSAERPKGSFSTLEIQRTEQGDSAMYLCASRVDPPGSYNEQFFGPGTRLTVL.

The chain combines TRBV7-3 with TRBJ2-2, with 9 bases matching TRBD1. V trimming: 5 bases; J trimming: 7 bases; junction bases outside the gene matches: 8. CDR1 is SGHTA and CDR2 is FQGTGA in the germline V gene. There are 15 residues in the CDR3. The CDR3 here is CASSAVQGAIGELFF. In DNA, the CDR3 is TGTGCCAGCAGCGCCGTACAGGGGGCGATCGGGGAGCTGTTTTTT.

V and J are TRBV5-1 and TRBJ2-3; 7 nucleotides match TRBD2. J gave up 2 bases and V 4 bases, and 4 bases lay outside the gene matches. The germline gives CDR1 SGHRS, CDR2 YFSETQ. This CDR3 spans 14 amino acids. CDR3 in amino acids: CASSPGGLTDTQYF. The DNA for the CDR3 is TGCGCCAGCAGCCCGGGAGGACTCACAGATACGCAGTATTTT.

The CDR3 DNA reads as TGTGCCAGCAGCTGGTCTGGACAGGCAAACACTGAAGCTTTCTTT. Translation: CASSWSGQANTEAFF. The V call is TRBV11-3, the J call TRBJ1-1; 7 bases fit TRBD1. Germline CDR1 SGHNT, CDR2 YENEEA. There are 15 residues in the CDR3. J lost 2 bases, V lost 4 bases, and 7 bases had no gene match.

The chain couples TRBV19 to TRBJ2-6, with D tentatively TRBD1 (6 bases). The CDR3 consists of 16 residues. Trimming stripped 3 bases from V and 4 bases from J, with 13 bases between. The V gene's germline CDR1 is LNHDA and CDR2 SQIVND (reference sequence). CDR3 sequence (DNA): TGTGCCAGTAGTATCGGCAGGGGTTCGGGGGCCAACGTCCTGACTTTC. Protein product: CASSIGRGSGANVLTF.

The chain has TRBV12-5 and TRBJ2-3; D is perhaps TRBD1 (5 bases). Looked up from germline, CDR1 is LGHNT and CDR2 is FRNRAP. The CDR3 consists of 16 residues. Deletions cut 1 base from V and 0 bases from J, with 11 bases between. CDR3 sequence: CASGLAGWGSTDTQYF. As DNA, the CDR3 is TGTGCTAGTGGTTTGGCGGGCTGGGGCAGCACAGATACGCAGTATTTT.

The chain employs TRBV14 and TRBJ2-3; the D gene could be TRBD1 or TRBD2 (5 bases each). The CDR3 is 13 amino acids. The ends were cut back, 2 bases at V and 4 bases at J, with 7 bases in the middle. Germline CDR1 reads SGHDN; CDR2 reads FVKESK. Here the CDR3 reads CASSQSGPDTQYF. The CDR3 coding sequence is TGTGCCAGCAGCCAATCGGGACCAGATACGCAGTATTTT.